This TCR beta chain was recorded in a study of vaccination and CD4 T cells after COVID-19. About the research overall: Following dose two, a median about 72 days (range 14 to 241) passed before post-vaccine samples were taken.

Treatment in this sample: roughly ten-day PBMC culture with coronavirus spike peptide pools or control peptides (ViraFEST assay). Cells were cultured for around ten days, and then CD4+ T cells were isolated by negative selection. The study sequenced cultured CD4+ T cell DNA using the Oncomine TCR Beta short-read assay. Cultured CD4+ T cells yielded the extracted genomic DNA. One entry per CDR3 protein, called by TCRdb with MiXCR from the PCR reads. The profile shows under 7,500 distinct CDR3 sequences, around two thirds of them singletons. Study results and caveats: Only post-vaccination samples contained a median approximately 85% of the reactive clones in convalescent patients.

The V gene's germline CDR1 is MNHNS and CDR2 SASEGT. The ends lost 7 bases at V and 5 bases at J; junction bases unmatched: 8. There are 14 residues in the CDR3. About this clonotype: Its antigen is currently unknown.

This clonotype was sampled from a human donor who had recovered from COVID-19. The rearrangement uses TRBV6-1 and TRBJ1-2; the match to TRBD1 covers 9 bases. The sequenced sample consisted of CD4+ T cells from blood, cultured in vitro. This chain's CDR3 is CASIPGQGPYGYTF. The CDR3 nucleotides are TGTGCCAGCATCCCGGGACAGGGCCCATATGGCTACACCTTC.